This TCR beta chain was found in a study of CD8 T cells in ankylosing spondylitis (dated by TCRdb to about 2017). General notes on the study: T cell receptor beta repertoires were profiled in healthy donors and ankylosing spondylitis patients so that disease-linked TCR variants could be found. The full study cohort was made up of under 30 ankylosing spondylitis patients and fewer than 120 healthy donors. Peripheral blood was sampled, and synovial fluid was additionally collected from ankylosing spondylitis patients.

What the study reported, not specific to this receptor: Some of the motif variants had been reported before in the synovial fluid and blood of reactive arthritis patients, a finding that suggests common disease-initiation mechanisms. A CD8+ phenotype was shown by the disease-linked clones, which were found at relatively low frequencies in peripheral blood. The disease-linked clones were reported to be significantly enriched in matched synovial fluid samples from ankylosing spondylitis patients. A TCR beta motif of several highly homologous amino acid variants appeared characteristic of blood from ankylosing spondylitis patients.

TCRdb lists the instrument as Illumina HiSeq 2500. Quantitative 5'-RACE with molecular barcodes was the method used to prepare the TCR beta libraries. In the authors' own workflow: To identify disease-linked TCR variants, a new computational method was used, one built on a probabilistic model of VDJ rearrangement. Through fastp at Q25 and MiXCR, TCRdb rebuilt clones from the public reads, retaining in-frame beta chains. Entries that share a CDR3 protein sequence are merged under the most common genes and DNA. TCRdb assigned the V and J calls; the authors' analysis was not used. A total of 330,000 or so distinct CDR3 sequences appear in this sample, less than 9.5% of them only once. The biggest ten clones account for roughly 14% of the sample. Concerning this clonotype: Its specific antigen is unknown. The input lacks base qualities; no much larger clone sits a single base away.

The sample taken for sequencing was blood, either unsorted or a sorted T cell fraction (not recorded which). The clonotype was recovered from a male donor with ankylosing spondylitis.

Read as DNA, the sequence is TGTGCCAGCAGCCAAGGGGACTTAACCTACGAGCAGTACTTC. Its amino acids are CASSQGDLTYEQYF. The chain links TRBV4-2 with TRBJ2-7, and TRBD2 may be the D gene, going by 6 matching bases. Including the terminal cysteine and phenylalanine, the CDR3 comprises 14 residues. Solely the CDR3 DNA is kept, with 42 bases framed from the first base. Between the V and J ends, shortened by 1 base and 2 bases respectively, the junction contains 9 bases. The germline V gene encodes CDR1 LGHNA and CDR2 YNFKEQ.